The clone carrying this TCR beta chain occurred many times. Its antigen is not identified. Time point in this sample: patch test 2, 6 weeks after DPC sensitization. Treatment defined: therapeutic diphenylcyclopropenone sensitization with weekly scalp DPC. The data are from a study of human T cells and chemical hapten exposure. Study-level results: Patch test score rose with PT1 expanded TCR count, significant at thresholds 8, 16 and 32, not 4. No alteration of TCRs above 1 in 1000 frequency was seen with DPC sensitization.

Germline V gene lookup returns CDR1 SGHTS and CDR2 YDEGEE. The V gene lost 0 bases and the J gene lost 0 bases, with 15 bases spanning the gap. This CDR3 comprises 17 residues. The library tagged each cDNA molecule with unique molecular identifiers. Per the authors' pipeline: Sample TCR totals centred on a median of around 100,000, ranging about 20,000 to 700,000. Via MiXCR, TCRdb re-called the RACE reads, giving one row per CDR3 protein. The V and J calls reflect TCRdb's pipeline rather than the authors' work. The repertoire consists of fewer than 80,000 distinct CDR3 sequences, with approximately 10% occurring once and the leading ten covering around 7.3%.

The sequence was obtained from a woman in her fifties or sixties with alopecia areata. Some clones in this sample may be carry-over from other donors' samples. Sample: whole blood, taken in connection with sensitization to the hapten diphenylcyclopropenone (DPC). The V gene is TRBV5-8, the J gene TRBJ1-1; TRBD1 might be the D (6 bases). CDR3 coding DNA: TGTGCCAGCAGCTTGGACAGGGAGGTTTCGGTGAACACTGAAGCTTTCTTT. Protein: CASSLDREVSVNTEAFF.